The text below deals with one T cell receptor beta chain. Its antigen is unidentified. The CDR3 has 17 amino acids. V dropped 0 bases and J dropped 6; count of bases not matched to a gene: 11. CDR1 LGHNA and CDR2 YSLEER come from the germline V gene. The data were taken from a study of OX40 agonist ivuxolimab in advanced cancers. Study overall: With ivuxolimab, an agonistic anti-OX40 (CD134) antibody, patients were treated. The dose of intravenous ivuxolimab that patients received every 2 weeks ranged from 0.01 to 10 mg/kg. Three individuals attained partial responses, comprising one hepatocellular carcinoma case and two cutaneous melanoma cases. Study outcomes and limitations: Clonal expansion from baseline to week 6 occurred in both CD4+ and CD8+ T cells.

This table comes from immunoSEQ multiplex PCR, and its TCRdb copy is limited to in-frame clones, with some not included. The sample shows about 83,000 clones, roughly 87% of them seen only once. The receptor comes from an adult with an advanced solid tumor such as melanoma, head and neck, liver or kidney cancer. Source: CD4+ or CD8+ T cells sorted from blood, taken in a trial of the OX40 agonist ivuxolimab. V usage is TRBV4-3 and J usage is TRBJ1-2, with 9 bases aligning to TRBD1. In DNA, the CDR3 is TGCGCCAGCAGCCAAGATCAAGGGTGGACAGGGGTCCATGGCTACACCTTC. Translating it yields CASSQDQGWTGVHGYTF.